This TCR beta chain was recovered during a study of T-cell memory formation after mild COVID-19. This clonotype was picked up one time. V lost 3 bases and J lost 2; bases outside the gene matches: 5. The CDR3 spans 15 residues. Germline V gene lookup returns CDR1 KGHSH and CDR2 LQKENI. Each CDR3 protein is one row after TCRdb ran MiXCR on the 5' RACE reads. The table has hundreds of thousands of distinct CDR3 sequences, approximately 15% seen once. V is TRBV18 and J is TRBJ2-3; 7 positions match TRBD1. This sequence originates from an adult woman who had mild COVID-19 (a few samples of this study predate the infection). Cell type and time point are not known. Sequencing was carried out using PBMCs or a T cell subset sorted from them (not recorded which). The CDR3 sequence: CASSPTGVPTDTQYF. In DNA, the CDR3 is TGTGCCAGCTCACCCACAGGGGTGCCCACAGATACGCAGTATTTT. The whole variable domain, filled in from reference TRBV18 and TRBJ2-3, reads NAGVMQNPRHLVRRRGQEARLRCSPMKGHSHVYWYRQLPEEGLKFMVYLQKENIIDESGMPKERFSAEFPKEGPSILRIQQVVRGDSAAYFCASSPTGVPTDTQYFGPGTRLTVL.